The rows below give T cell receptor beta chains drawn from one sample of a study of Ad26.COV2.S vaccination and SARS-CoV-2 variants. Measured with immunoSEQ multiplex PCR; TCRdb has only the in-frame clones, and not every one. The table has roughly 100,000 clones, 60% to 85% seen once. Here the sequenced sample was peripheral blood, taken after recovery from COVID-19. The source of these receptors is a human donor who had recovered from COVID-19. The CDR3 runs from the conserved cysteine through the conserved F or W. Each record gives: J gene, D gene, V gene, clone size, CDR3 DNA, CDR3 protein. The D gene is left open where the match is weak. Clone sizes are given selectively: once, few, many, or a class where the clone is expanded.

j_gene: TRBJ2-1
d_gene: TRBD2
v_gene: TRBV4-1
abundance: .
CDR3nt: TGCGCCAGCAGCCCCCTGGTAGCGGGGCCCTCCTACAATGAGCAGTTCTTC
CDR3aa: CASSPLVAGPSYNEQFF

j_gene: TRBJ1-2
d_gene: .
v_gene: TRBV14
abundance: many
CDR3nt: TGTGCCAGCAGCCAAGACATCTATGGCTACACCTTC
CDR3aa: CASSQDIYGYTF

j_gene: TRBJ1-5
d_gene: .
v_gene: TRBV7-3
abundance: once
CDR3nt: TGTGCCAGCAGCCAGGACGATGGCCAGCCCCAGCATTTT
CDR3aa: CASSQDDGQPQHF

j_gene: TRBJ1-2
d_gene: TRBD1
v_gene: TRBV9
abundance: .
CDR3nt: TGTGCCAGCAGCGAGGGACAGCTCTGGGGCTACACCTTC
CDR3aa: CASSEGQLWGYTF

j_gene: TRBJ2-2
d_gene: .
v_gene: TRBV27
abundance: .
CDR3nt: TGTGCCAGCAGTTTAAGACCGGACAGTTGGAACACCGGGGAGCTGTTTTTT
CDR3aa: CASSLRPDSWNTGELFF

j_gene: TRBJ2-5
d_gene: .
v_gene: TRBV5-4
abundance: .
CDR3nt: TGTGCCAGCAGCTTTCCCTCCGGGAAGGGGAAAGAGACCCAGTACTTC
CDR3aa: CASSFPSGKGKETQYF

j_gene: TRBJ1-5
d_gene: TRBD1
v_gene: TRBV19
abundance: few
CDR3nt: TGTGCCAGTAACCTGGGACAGTATAGCAATCAGCCCCAGCATTTT
CDR3aa: CASNLGQYSNQPQHF

j_gene: TRBJ2-2
d_gene: .
v_gene: TRBV7-2
abundance: .
CDR3nt: TGTGCCAGCAGCCCGGACGCTGGAGGGCAGGAGCTGTTTTTT
CDR3aa: CASSPDAGGQELFF

j_gene: TRBJ1-1
d_gene: TRBD1
v_gene: TRBV5-1
abundance: .
CDR3nt: TGCGCCAGCAGCTTAACAGGGGGAGAGCAAACTGAAGCTTTCTTT
CDR3aa: CASSLTGGEQTEAFF

j_gene: TRBJ1-4
d_gene: TRBD1
v_gene: TRBV29-1
abundance: once
CDR3nt: TGCAGCGCCGAAGGCGGGACAGGGGGCGTCGATGAAAAACTGTTTTTT
CDR3aa: CSAEGGTGGVDEKLFF

j_gene: TRBJ2-6
d_gene: TRBD2
v_gene: TRBV19
abundance: .
CDR3nt: TGTGCCAGTAGGCTCATGGGGAGGGGACCTGGGGCCAACGTCCTGACTTTC
CDR3aa: CASRLMGRGPGANVLTF

j_gene: TRBJ1-1
d_gene: TRBD1
v_gene: TRBV3-1/TRBV3-2
abundance: .
CDR3nt: TGTGCCAGCAGCCCCTGGAGAGGGGGCGAGCCTGAAGCTTTCTTT
CDR3aa: CASSPWRGGEPEAFF

j_gene: TRBJ2-5
d_gene: .
v_gene: TRBV6-1
abundance: .
CDR3nt: TGTGCCAGCAGTGAAGCGCATACTACTCAAGAGACCCAGTACTTC
CDR3aa: CASSEAHTTQETQYF

j_gene: TRBJ1-1
d_gene: TRBD1
v_gene: TRBV5-1
abundance: .
CDR3nt: TGCGCCAGCAGCTCGACAGGGAGGGACACTGAAGCTTTCTTT
CDR3aa: CASSSTGRDTEAFF

j_gene: TRBJ1-1
d_gene: .
v_gene: TRBV18
abundance: .
CDR3nt: TGTGCCAGCTCACCGGGAGGGAACACTGAAGCTTTCTTT
CDR3aa: CASSPGGNTEAFF

j_gene: TRBJ1-2
d_gene: .
v_gene: TRBV24-1
abundance: .
CDR3nt: TGTGCCACCAGTGATTGGGGGACGGACTATGGCTACACCTTC
CDR3aa: CATSDWGTDYGYTF

j_gene: TRBJ1-5
d_gene: TRBD1
v_gene: TRBV11-2
abundance: .
CDR3nt: TGTGCCAGCAGCTACGGACAGGGGAATCAGCCCCAGCATTTT
CDR3aa: CASSYGQGNQPQHF

j_gene: TRBJ1-4
d_gene: .
v_gene: TRBV1
abundance: .
CDR3nt: TGCACCAGCAGGATCCAGGGGGCTAATGAAAAACTGTTTTTT
CDR3aa: CTSRIQGANEKLFF

j_gene: TRBJ1-6
d_gene: TRBD1
v_gene: TRBV19
abundance: .
CDR3nt: TGTGCCAGTAGTGGCCGACAGGGTTCACCCCTCCACTTT
CDR3aa: CASSGRQGSPLHF

j_gene: TRBJ1-4
d_gene: TRBD1
v_gene: TRBV30
abundance: .
CDR3nt: TGTGCCTGGAGTGTTGGAGGGTCGGGACAGGGGAATGAAAAACTGTTTTTT
CDR3aa: CAWSVGGSGQGNEKLFF

j_gene: TRBJ1-1
d_gene: .
v_gene: TRBV5-6
abundance: .
CDR3nt: TGTGCCAGCAGCTCCCCAGGGGAAACTGAAGCTTTCTTT
CDR3aa: CASSSPGETEAFF